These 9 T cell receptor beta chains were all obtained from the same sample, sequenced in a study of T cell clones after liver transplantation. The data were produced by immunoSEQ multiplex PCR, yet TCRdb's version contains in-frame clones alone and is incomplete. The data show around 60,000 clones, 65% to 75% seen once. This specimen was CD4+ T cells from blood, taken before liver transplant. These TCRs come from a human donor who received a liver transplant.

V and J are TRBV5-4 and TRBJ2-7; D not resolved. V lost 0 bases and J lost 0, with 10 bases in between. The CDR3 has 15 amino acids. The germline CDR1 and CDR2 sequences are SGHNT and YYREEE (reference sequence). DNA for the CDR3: TGTGCCAGCAGCTTGGACGGTGCGAGCTCCTACGAGCAGTACTTC. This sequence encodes CASSLDGASSYEQYF. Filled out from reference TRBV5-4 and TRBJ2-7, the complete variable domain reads ETGVTQSPTHLIKTRGQQVTLRCSSQSGHNTVSWYQQALGQGPQFIFQYYREEENGRGNFPPRFSGLQFPNYSSELNVNALELDDSALYLCASSLDGASSYEQYFGPGTRLTVT.

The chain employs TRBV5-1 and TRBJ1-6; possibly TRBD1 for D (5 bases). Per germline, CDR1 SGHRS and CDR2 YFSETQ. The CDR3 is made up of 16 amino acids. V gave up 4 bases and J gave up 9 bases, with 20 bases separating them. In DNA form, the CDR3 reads TGCGCCAGCAGCCCGGGGGGGGTAGGCCTACTTTCACCCCTCCACTTT. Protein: CASSPGGVGLLSPLHF. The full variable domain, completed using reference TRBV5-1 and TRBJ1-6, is KAGVTQTPRYLIKTRGQQVTLSCSPISGHRSVSWYQQTPGQGLQFLFEYFSETQRNKGNFPGRFSGRQFSNSRSEMNVSTLELGDSALYLCASSPGGVGLLSPLHFGNGTRLTVT.

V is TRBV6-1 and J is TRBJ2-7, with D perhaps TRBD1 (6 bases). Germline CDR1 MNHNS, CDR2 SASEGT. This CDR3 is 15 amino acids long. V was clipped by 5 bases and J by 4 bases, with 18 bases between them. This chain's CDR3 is CASSPRSTGIYEQYF. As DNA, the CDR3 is TGTGCCAGCAGTCCTCGAAGCACAGGGATTTACGAGCAGTACTTC.

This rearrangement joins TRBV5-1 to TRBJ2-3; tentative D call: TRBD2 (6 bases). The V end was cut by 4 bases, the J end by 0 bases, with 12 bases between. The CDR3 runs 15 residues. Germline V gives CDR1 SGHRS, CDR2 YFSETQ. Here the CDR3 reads CASSPGVPSTDTQYF. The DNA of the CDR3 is TGCGCCAGCAGCCCGGGGGTACCTAGCACAGATACGCAGTATTTT. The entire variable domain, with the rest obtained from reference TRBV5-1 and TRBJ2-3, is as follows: KAGVTQTPRYLIKTRGQQVTLSCSPISGHRSVSWYQQTPGQGLQFLFEYFSETQRNKGNFPGRFSGRQFSNSRSEMNVSTLELGDSALYLCASSPGVPSTDTQYFGPGTRLTVL.

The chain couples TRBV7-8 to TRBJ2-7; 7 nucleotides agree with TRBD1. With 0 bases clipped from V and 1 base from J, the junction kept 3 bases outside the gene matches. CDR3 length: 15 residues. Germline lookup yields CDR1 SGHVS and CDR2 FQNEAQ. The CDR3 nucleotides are TGTGCCAGCAGCTTAGCCCGACAGGGATCCTACGAGCAGTACTTC. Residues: CASSLARQGSYEQYF.

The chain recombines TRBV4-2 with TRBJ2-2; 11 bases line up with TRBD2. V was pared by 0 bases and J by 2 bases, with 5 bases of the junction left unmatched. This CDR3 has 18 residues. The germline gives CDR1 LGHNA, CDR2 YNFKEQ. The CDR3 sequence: CASSQDPSGGPNTGELFF. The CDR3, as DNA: TGTGCCAGCAGCCAAGACCCTAGCGGGGGGCCTAACACCGGGGAGCTGTTTTTT.

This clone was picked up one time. The DNA for the CDR3 is TGTGCCAGCAGTTTCTCTGGGACAGCGAACACTGAAGCTTTCTTT. Its translation is CASSFSGTANTEAFF. The chain carries TRBV6-6 and TRBJ1-1, with TRBD1 identical over 7 bases. In germline, CDR1 is MNHNY, CDR2 SVGAGI (reference sequence). After removal of 4 bases from V and 1 base from J, the junction contained 6 bases not matched to a gene. CDR3 size: 15 residues.

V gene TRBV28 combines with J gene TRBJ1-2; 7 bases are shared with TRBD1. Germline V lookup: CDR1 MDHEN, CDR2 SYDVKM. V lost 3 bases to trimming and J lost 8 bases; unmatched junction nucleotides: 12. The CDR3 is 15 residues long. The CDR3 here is CASSFPGGYSFGYTF. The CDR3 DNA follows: TGTGCCAGCAGTTTCCCAGGGGGTTACTCGTTCGGCTACACCTTC.

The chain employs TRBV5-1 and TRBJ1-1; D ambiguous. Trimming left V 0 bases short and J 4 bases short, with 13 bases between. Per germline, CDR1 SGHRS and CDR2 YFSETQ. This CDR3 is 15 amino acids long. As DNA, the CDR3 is TGCGCCAGCAGCTTGGTCCCGCTGGGAGGCACTGAAGCTTTCTTT. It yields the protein CASSLVPLGGTEAFF.